The 21 T cell receptor beta chains presented below share a single source sample, sequenced in a study of blood T cell repertoires in COVID-19. Using immunoSEQ multiplex PCR, the repertoire was profiled, and TCRdb retains in-frame clones only, with some absent. The profile shows about 200,000 clones, 70% to 90% of them singletons. The sequenced material came from peripheral blood. These receptors were taken from a middle-aged man with acute or convalescent COVID-19.

V is TRBV7-9 and J is TRBJ2-3; 9 bases are a match to TRBD1. The V gene's germline CDR1 is SEHNR and CDR2 FQNEAQ (reference sequence). The CDR3 is 14 amino acids. V shed 5 bases, J shed 9 bases, and the junction held 9 bases outside the gene matches. The CDR3 sequence: CASSRTGEGSTQYF. The CDR3 DNA is TGTGCCAGCAGCCGGACAGGGGAGGGGAGCACGCAGTATTTT.

The gene calls are TRBV20-1 and TRBJ1-1; 8 bases align to TRBD1. Losses at the gene ends were 7 bases for V and 6 bases for J; bases not matched to a gene: 4. The CDR3 loop spans 11 amino acids. Germline V gene lookup returns CDR1 DFQATT and CDR2 SNEGSKA (reference sequence). The CDR3, as DNA: TGCAGTGGCGGACAGGGCGCTGAAGCTTTCTTT. The encoded protein is CSGGQGAEAFF.

This chain connects TRBV10-3 to TRBJ1-1; D may be TRBD1 (6 bases). The CDR3 consists of 11 residues. Trimming took 6 bases from V and 10 from J, leaving 12 bases between them. Per germline, CDR1 ENHRY and CDR2 SYGVKD. CDR3: CAIRETGSAFF. The CDR3 DNA reads TGTGCCATCAGAGAGACAGGTTCAGCTTTCTTT.

This clone has a single count. The chain carries TRBV10-1 and TRBJ2-7, with 13 bases fitting TRBD2. The CDR3 totals 16 residues. Germline CDR1 WNHNN, CDR2 SYGVQD (reference sequence). After removal of 4 bases from V and 5 bases from J, the junction contained 8 bases not matched to a gene. The CDR3 nucleotides are TGCGCCAGCAGTGGGGGGACTAGCGGGACCTTCGACGAGCAGTACTTC. Its translation: CASSGGTSGTFDEQYF.

The V and J genes are TRBV29-1 and TRBJ2-1; D might be TRBD1 (6 bases). This CDR3 has 14 amino acids. V was pared by 3 bases and J by 1 base, with 10 bases between. CDR1 is SQVTM and CDR2 is ANQGSEA in the germline V gene. The DNA for the CDR3 is TGCAGCGTTGAGCAGGGGACGTCCTACAATGAGCAGTTCTTC. Protein product: CSVEQGTSYNEQFF.

This clone was recorded a few times. The chain carries TRBV7-9 and TRBJ2-1; TRBD2 matches 8 bases. CDR3 size: 16 residues. Germline-derived CDR1 and CDR2 are SEHNR and FQNEAQ (reference sequence). The ends lost 4 bases at V and 7 bases at J; junction bases unmatched: 12. CDR3 nucleotide sequence: TGTGCCAGCAGCTCCGTCGGGGCGGGGGGAACGAATGAGCAGTTCTTC. Residues: CASSSVGAGGTNEQFF.

This chain uses TRBV6-5 with TRBJ2-3; no reliable D call. With 2 bases removed from V and 0 bases from J, the gap between germline ends came to 6 bases. The germline V gene encodes CDR1 MNHEY and CDR2 SVGAGI. The CDR3 extends over 14 amino acids. The CDR3 spells CASSYALSTDTQYF. CDR3 sequence (DNA): TGTGCCAGCAGTTACGCGTTAAGCACAGATACGCAGTATTTT.

The genes are TRBV30 and TRBJ2-5; D is perhaps TRBD2 (7 bases). Deletions cut 1 base from V and 5 bases from J, with 17 bases between. Germline assignment: CDR1 GTSNPN and CDR2 SVGIG (reference sequence). This CDR3 contains 15 residues. CDR3 sequence (DNA): TGTGCCTGGAGTGGATCGGGGGGCTCTAAGGAGACCCAGTACTTC. It translates to CAWSGSGGSKETQYF.

V usage is TRBV18 and J usage is TRBJ1-2; D is unclear. This CDR3 region has 16 residues. V was pared by 3 bases and J by 4 bases, with 18 bases between. Looked up from germline, CDR1 is KGHSH and CDR2 is LQKENI. CDR3 nucleotide sequence: TGTGCCAGCTCACCGCAAGGAGACGTTTCGGCCTATGGCTACACCTTC. Translation gives CASSPQGDVSAYGYTF. Drawing the rest from reference TRBV18 and TRBJ1-2, the complete variable domain is NAGVMQNPRHLVRRRGQEARLRCSPMKGHSHVYWYRQLPEEGLKFMVYLQKENIIDESGMPKERFSAEFPKEGPSILRIQQVVRGDSAAYFCASSPQGDVSAYGYTFGSGTRLTVV.

The chain carries TRBV6-1 and TRBJ1-3; the match to TRBD1 covers 7 bases. The CDR3 is made up of 16 amino acids. CDR1 and CDR2 (germline): MNHNS, SASEGT. V lost 2 bases and J lost 5; bases outside the gene matches: 9. The CDR3 spells CASSEHYRDRRNTIYF. CDR3 DNA sequence: TGTGCCAGCAGTGAACACTACCGGGACAGACGAAACACCATATATTTT.

This clone was detected a few times. V usage is TRBV7-9 and J usage is TRBJ2-5, with TRBD2 matching 9 bases. The germline V gene has CDR1 SEHNR and CDR2 FQNEAQ (reference sequence). V lost 11 bases to trimming and J lost 6 bases; unmatched junction nucleotides: 13. The CDR3 covers 14 residues. CDR3: CASGISGGRKTQYF. The CDR3 DNA sequence: TGTGCCTCTGGAATTAGCGGGGGAAGAAAGACCCAGTACTTC.

The genes are TRBV19 and TRBJ1-1; D uncertain. Germline values: CDR1 LNHDA, CDR2 SQIVND (reference sequence). Trimming took 10 bases from V and 0 from J, leaving 12 bases between them. This CDR3 region has 13 residues. In DNA form, the CDR3 reads TGTGCCACCAAGAGAGGAATGAACACTGAAGCTTTCTTT. Protein product: CATKRGMNTEAFF.

This chain joins TRBV5-1 and TRBJ1-1; perhaps TRBD1 as D (6 bases). V was cut by 2 bases and J by 2 bases, with 13 bases left in between. Germline CDR1 is SGHRS and CDR2 is YFSETQ. There are 15 residues in the CDR3. The CDR3 region is CASSLQGISNTEAFF. CDR3 DNA: TGCGCCAGCAGCTTACAGGGAATCAGCAACACTGAAGCTTTCTTT.

This clone has only one observation. The chain joins TRBV29-1 to TRBJ2-3; 8 nucleotides align to TRBD2. Per the germline V gene, CDR1 is SQVTM and CDR2 is ANQGSEA. V shed 3 bases and J 2 bases; nucleotides not matched to a gene: 7. CDR3 length: 15 amino acids. CDR3: CSVETAAGVTDTQYF. CDR3 in DNA: TGCAGCGTTGAGACAGCAGCGGGGGTCACAGATACGCAGTATTTT.

This clone was seen once. The gene calls are TRBV4-2 and TRBJ1-3, with 8 bases fitting TRBD1. This CDR3 is 16 amino acids long. Germline CDR1 LGHNA, CDR2 YNFKEQ. Germline trimming cut 0 bases from V and 4 bases from J; bases unmatched to any gene: 5. The CDR3 sequence is CASSQEISGGGNTIYF. The CDR3 region has the DNA TGTGCCAGCAGCCAAGAAATTTCAGGGGGCGGAAACACCATATATTTT.

V is TRBV6-5 and J is TRBJ1-6; 10 nucleotides line up with TRBD1. CDR1 and CDR2 from the germline V gene are MNHEY and SVGAGI. The CDR3 extends over 16 amino acids. V dropped 4 bases and J dropped 7; count of bases not matched to a gene: 7. The DNA for the CDR3 is TGTGCCAGCAGTTCCGCCGGGACAGGGGACAATTCACCCCTCCACTTT. Amino acids: CASSSAGTGDNSPLHF.

The J gene is TRBJ1-1, the V gene TRBV27; D is uncertain. Trimming left V 7 bases short and J 6 bases short, with 15 bases between. The CDR3 sequence is 13 residues long. Germline V gene data show CDR1 as MNHEY and CDR2 as SMNVEV (reference sequence). DNA of the CDR3: TGTGCCAGCACCCTGTCGGGTTCGGCTGAAGCTTTCTTT. Amino acid sequence: CASTLSGSAEAFF.

The J gene is TRBJ2-3, the V gene TRBV10-1; TRBD1 matches at 8 bases. The CDR3 is 14 amino acids. The germline V gene has CDR1 WNHNN and CDR2 SYGVQD (reference sequence). With 4 bases clipped from V and 2 bases from J, the junction kept 2 bases outside the gene matches. This CDR3 is CASSAGQDTDTQYF. The CDR3 nucleotides read TGCGCCAGCAGTGCGGGACAGGACACAGATACGCAGTATTTT.

This clone was observed once. The chain carries TRBV3-1 (or the pseudogene TRBV3-2) and TRBJ2-2, with TRBD2 identical over 7 bases. The CDR3 covers 15 residues. Unmatched junction bases numbered 5, after V lost 1 base and J lost 6 bases. Germline assignment: CDR1 LGHDT and CDR2 YNNKEL (reference sequence). The CDR3 loop is CASSQATGGPGELFF. As DNA, the CDR3 is TGTGCCAGCAGCCAAGCGACGGGGGGTCCCGGGGAGCTGTTTTTT.

Points on this clone: This sample includes further DNA sequences coding for the same CDR3. This sequence joins TRBV11-2 and TRBJ1-2; D possibly corresponds to TRBD1 (6 bases). Trimming removed 1 base from V and 4 bases from J, with 10 bases in between. The germline gives CDR1 SGHAT, CDR2 FQNNGV. The CDR3 is 14 amino acids. The CDR3 protein is CASSLGDTIYGYTF. The CDR3 nucleotides are TGTGCCAGCAGCTTAGGGGACACCATCTATGGCTACACCTTC. Full variable domain (rest looked up from reference TRBV11-2 and TRBJ1-2): EAGVAQSPRYKIIEKRQSVAFWCNPISGHATLYWYQQILGQGPKLLIQFQNNGVVDDSQLPKDRFSAERLKGVDSTLKIQPAKLEDSAVYLCASSLGDTIYGYTFGSGTRLTVV.

This chain connects TRBV2 to TRBJ1-1; D may be TRBD1 (5 bases). Germline CDR1 and CDR2: SNHLY and FYNNEI. The CDR3 runs to 13 residues. Trimming shortened V by 7 bases and J by 1 base, and 10 bases separated the two germline ends. The CDR3 loop is CASMRQWNTEAFF. CDR3 sequence (DNA): TGTGCCAGCATGAGACAGTGGAACACTGAAGCTTTCTTT.